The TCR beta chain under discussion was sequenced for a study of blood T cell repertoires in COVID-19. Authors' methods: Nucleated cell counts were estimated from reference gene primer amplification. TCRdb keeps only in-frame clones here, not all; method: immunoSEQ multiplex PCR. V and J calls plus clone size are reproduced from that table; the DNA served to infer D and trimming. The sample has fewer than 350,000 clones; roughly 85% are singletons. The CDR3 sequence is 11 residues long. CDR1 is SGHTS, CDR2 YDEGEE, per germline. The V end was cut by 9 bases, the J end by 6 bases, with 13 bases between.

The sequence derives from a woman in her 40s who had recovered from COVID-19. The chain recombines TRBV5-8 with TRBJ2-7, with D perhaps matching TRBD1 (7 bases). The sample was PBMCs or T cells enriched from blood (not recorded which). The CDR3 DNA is TGTGCCAACCCCAGGGGGGTCGAGCAGTACTTC. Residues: CANPRGVEQYF.